This T cell receptor beta chain was obtained from a study of T cells in Graves' hyperthyroidism and ophthalmopathy. This clonotype was recorded a few times. The antigen is not known. Diagnostic assessment was based on clinical symptoms, serum thyroxine and TRAb, thyroid ultrasound and orbital computed tomography. It was around 11 ml of fresh peripheral blood that supplied the PBMCs. Template material for amplifying TCR beta CDR3 regions consisted of RNA transcripts. When the TCR CDR3 underwent first-round RT-PCR, the HTBI primer set was used. TCRdb re-analysed the multiplex PCR reads in MiXCR, keeping a single row per CDR3 protein. The sample shows under 400,000 distinct CDR3 sequences, more than 11% of them seen only once. General study findings and limits: Most clonotypes that expanded in the thyroid above 0.001 also showed up in blood.

J lost 6 bases, V lost 5 bases, and 5 bases had no gene match. The CDR3 consists of 14 residues. Germline V gene sequence: CDR1 LNHDA, CDR2 SQIVND (reference sequence). The chain carries TRBV19 and TRBJ1-5; TRBD1 agrees at 9 bases. The specimen sequenced was blood. This clonotype originated in a woman aged 60 to 75 with Graves' hyperthyroidism. CDR3 amino acids: CASSLGTGPQPQHF. CDR3 nucleotides: TGTGCCAGTAGTTTGGGGACAGGGCCTCAGCCCCAGCATTTT. Full variable domain (outside the CDR3, taken from reference TRBV19 and TRBJ1-5): DGGITQSPKYLFRKEGQNVTLSCEQNLNHDAMYWYRQDPGQGLRLIYYSQIVNDFQKGDIAEGYSVSREKKESFPLTVTSAQKNPTAFYLCASSLGTGPQPQHFGDGTRLSIL.